This TCR beta chain was captured in a study of cytomegalovirus exposure and HLA in healthy donors. Study conclusions and caveats: Reports state that TCR beta sequences accurately predicted most subjects' HLA-A and HLA-B alleles. It was about 150 TCR beta chains that were listed as cytomegalovirus-associated. Among TCR beta chains of equal frequency, HLA-associated ones were more clonally expanded in a later analysis.

With regard to this clone: The antigen is not known.

Germline CDR1 and CDR2: LNHNV and YYDKDF (reference sequence). With V trimmed by 0 bases and J by 12 bases, 8 bases remained unmatched. The CDR3 sequence is 14 residues long. The PCR used 60 Vbeta and 13 Jbeta primers. The method was immunoSEQ multiplex PCR; TCRdb's version includes in-frame clones alone and lacks a portion of them. The sample yields 200,000 to 250,000 clones, roughly 80% seen once. This chain joins TRBV15 and TRBJ2-1; 7 nucleotides align to TRBD2. The clonotype originates from a girl aged 2 to 10 in good health and CMV-seronegative. The specimen sequenced was PBMCs. Here the CDR3 reads CATSRDVVTSVQFF. In DNA, the CDR3 is TGTGCCACCAGCAGAGATGTAGTAACTAGCGTGCAGTTCTTC.